This T cell receptor beta chain was recovered during a study of cytomegalovirus exposure and HLA in healthy donors. Across the study: In a later analysis, the 110 or so validation repertoires were reported to have used the same platform as the approximately 620 first-cohort repertoires.

As for this clone: Its antigen is unknown.

Some clones are missing from TCRdb's copy, which holds only in-frame ones; the method was immunoSEQ multiplex PCR. This sample has fewer than 250,000 clones; over 80% occur once, and the top ten carry roughly 5.7%. The CDR3 length is 16 residues. V was clipped by 2 bases and J by 4 bases, with 16 bases between them. The germline V gene encodes CDR1 SGDLS and CDR2 YYNGEE. Regarding the study as a whole: There were under 200 TCR beta chains listed as cytomegalovirus-associated.

The TCR sequence derives from a woman younger than 30 in good health and CMV-seronegative. The material sequenced was PBMCs. The rearrangement links TRBV9 to TRBJ1-3; D not resolved. DNA of the CDR3: TGTGCCAGCAGCGTGGGAACGGGAAGCTCGGGAAACACCATATATTTT. Translation: CASSVGTGSSGNTIYF.